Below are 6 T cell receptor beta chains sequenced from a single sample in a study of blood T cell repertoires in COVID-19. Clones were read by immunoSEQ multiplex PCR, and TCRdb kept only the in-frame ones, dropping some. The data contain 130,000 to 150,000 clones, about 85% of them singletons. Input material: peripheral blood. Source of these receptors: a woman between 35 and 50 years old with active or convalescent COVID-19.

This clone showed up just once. The CDR3 protein is CASSLAGGGETQYF. Here the CDR3 DNA reads TGTGCCAGCAGCTTAGCGGGCGGGGGGGAGACCCAGTACTTC. The chain links TRBV7-2 to TRBJ2-5; 8 positions match TRBD2. V shed 0 bases, J shed 5 bases, and the junction held 2 bases outside the gene matches. Germline V gene data show CDR1 as SGHTA and CDR2 as FQGNSA. The CDR3 runs 14 residues.

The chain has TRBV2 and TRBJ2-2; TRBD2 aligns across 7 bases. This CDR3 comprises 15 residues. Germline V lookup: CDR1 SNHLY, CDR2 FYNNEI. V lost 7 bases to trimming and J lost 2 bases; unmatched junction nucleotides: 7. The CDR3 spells CASTAGRPNTGELFF. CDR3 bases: TGTGCCAGCACTGCCGGGAGGCCTAACACCGGGGAGCTGTTTTTT.

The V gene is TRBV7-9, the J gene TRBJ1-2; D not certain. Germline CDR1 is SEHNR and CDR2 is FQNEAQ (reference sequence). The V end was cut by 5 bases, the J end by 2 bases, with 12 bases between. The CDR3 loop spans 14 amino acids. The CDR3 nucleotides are TGTGCCAGCAGCCACTCGACAACGAACTATGGCTACACCTTC. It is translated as CASSHSTTNYGYTF.

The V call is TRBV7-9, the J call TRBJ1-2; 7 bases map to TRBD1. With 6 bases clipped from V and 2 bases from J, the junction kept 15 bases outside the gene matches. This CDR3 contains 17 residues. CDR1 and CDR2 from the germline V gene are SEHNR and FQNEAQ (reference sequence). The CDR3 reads CASSPLEERGHNYGYTF. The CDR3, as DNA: TGTGCCAGCAGTCCTCTCGAAGAGAGGGGGCACAACTATGGCTACACCTTC.

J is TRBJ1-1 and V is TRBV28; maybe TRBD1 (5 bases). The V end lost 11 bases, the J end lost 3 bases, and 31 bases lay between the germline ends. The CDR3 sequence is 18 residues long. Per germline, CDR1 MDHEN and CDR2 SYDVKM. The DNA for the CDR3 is TGTGCCGTTCCTGGACGCGGGAGGGGATCAGAGGTGGACACTGAAGCTTTCTTT. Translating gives CAVPGRGRGSEVDTEAFF.

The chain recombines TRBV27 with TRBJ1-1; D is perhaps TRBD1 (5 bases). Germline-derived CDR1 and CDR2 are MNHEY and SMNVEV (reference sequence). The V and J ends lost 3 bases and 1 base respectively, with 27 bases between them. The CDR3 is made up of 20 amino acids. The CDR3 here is CASSFIAFAKAYRSNTEAFF. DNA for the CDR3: TGTGCCAGCAGTTTTATTGCCTTTGCCAAAGCTTACAGGTCGAACACTGAAGCTTTCTTT.